Each of the 2 T cell receptor beta chains below was sequenced from the same sample in a study of T cell responses to AZD1222 COVID-19 vaccine (dated by TCRdb to the early 2020s). Library preparation employed the immunoSEQ multiplex PCR assay. TCRdb stores this immuneACCESS table with in-frame sequences only. Part of the clones is absent; in the studies checked, under half of the shortfall reflects unresolved V genes, and no reason is known for the rest. The table for this sample lists about 83,000 clones; around 86% of them were counted only once. Jointly, the top ten make up 8.5% to 9% of the sample. What the time point label conveys for this sample: baseline before first vaccination. The starting material was peripheral blood, obtained on day 0 of AZD1222 vaccination. These receptors originate from an adult in good health.

CDR3 amino acids: CASSFDPRGQGTEAFF. The CDR3 coding sequence is TGCGCCAGCAGCTTTGACCCCAGGGGGCAAGGCACTGAAGCTTTCTTT. This chain connects TRBV5-1 to TRBJ1-1; 8 bases are a match to TRBD1. The germline V gene has CDR1 SGHRS and CDR2 YFSETQ. This CDR3 spans 16 amino acids. The V segment lost 2 bases and the J segment 4 bases; nucleotides outside the gene matches: 10.

V gene TRBV6-1 combines with J gene TRBJ1-1; TRBD1 matches 7 bases. Per germline, CDR1 MNHNS and CDR2 SASEGT. Unmatched junction bases numbered 8, after V lost 3 bases and J lost 4 bases. The CDR3 has 15 amino acids. This CDR3 is CASSDQTGWGTEAFF. In DNA, the CDR3 is TGTGCCAGCAGTGACCAGACAGGGTGGGGCACTGAAGCTTTCTTT.